Below, 25 T cell receptor beta chains from the same sample are listed, as sequenced in a study of OX40 agonist ivuxolimab in advanced cancers. Only in-frame clones appear in the TCRdb table, and some are missing; sequencing was by immunoSEQ multiplex PCR. In the table there are 20,000 to 30,000 clones, under 95% of which are singletons. The material was CD4+ or CD8+ T cells sorted from blood, obtained in a trial of the OX40 agonist ivuxolimab. The receptors come from an adult with an advanced solid tumor such as melanoma, head and neck, liver or kidney cancer.

The chain has TRBV6-5 and TRBJ1-1, with 9 positions matching TRBD1. The junction had 10 bases not matched to a gene; V was cut back by 4 bases and J by 4 bases. Germline values: CDR1 MNHEY, CDR2 SVGAGI. This CDR3 has 16 amino acids. CDR3 sequence: CASSLIPPGQGTEAFF. CDR3 bases: TGTGCCAGCAGTTTGATCCCCCCGGGACAGGGCACTGAAGCTTTCTTT.

The V and J genes are TRBV30 and TRBJ2-7; 12 nucleotides align to TRBD1. The germline CDR1 and CDR2 sequences are GTSNPN and SVGIG (reference sequence). V was pared by 3 bases and J by 6 bases, with 9 bases of the junction left unmatched. This CDR3 contains 15 residues. In DNA form, the CDR3 reads TGTGCCTGGAGAGAGACAGGGACAGGGGGCTTCGAGCAGTACTTC. Protein sequence: CAWRETGTGGFEQYF.

This clone has just one count. The gene calls are TRBV28 and TRBJ1-5; no firm D call. Trimming cost V 4 bases and J 2 bases, with 12 bases left between them. CDR1 and CDR2 (germline): MDHEN, SYDVKM. The CDR3 has 15 amino acids. The CDR3 reads CASSSRGYGNQPQHF. In nucleotides, the CDR3 is TGTGCCAGCAGTTCACGGGGTTATGGCAATCAGCCCCAGCATTTT.

V is TRBV19 and J is TRBJ2-7; perhaps TRBD2 as D (6 bases). V lost 4 bases, J lost 2 bases, and 15 bases lay in between. Germline V gene lookup returns CDR1 LNHDA and CDR2 SQIVND (reference sequence). The CDR3 has 15 amino acids. Here the CDR3 DNA reads TGTGCCAGTAGTAGCCACCGGGACTCACCCTACGAGCAGTACTTC. Encoded protein: CASSSHRDSPYEQYF.

The V call is TRBV29-1, the J call TRBJ1-4, with D perhaps TRBD1 (6 bases). V was cut by 0 bases and J by 9 bases, with 8 bases left in between. This CDR3 is built from 12 residues. Per germline, CDR1 SQVTM and CDR2 ANQGSEA. The CDR3, as DNA: TGCAGCGTTGAAGATTGGGGGCAAAAACTGTTTTTT. It yields the protein CSVEDWGQKLFF.

This chain connects TRBV19 to TRBJ1-5; tentatively, D is TRBD1 (5 bases). CDR3 length equals 14 residues. Germline CDR1 is LNHDA and CDR2 is SQIVND (reference sequence). V shed 11 bases and J shed 6 bases, with 20 bases lying between them. CDR3 amino acids: CASKSRDYIQPQHF. The CDR3, as DNA: TGTGCCTCCAAATCGAGGGACTACATTCAGCCCCAGCATTTT.

The chain has TRBV27 and TRBJ2-5, with 9 bases fitting TRBD2. This CDR3 is 13 amino acids long. V lost 8 bases and J lost 5; bases outside the gene matches: 6. Germline V gene lookup returns CDR1 MNHEY and CDR2 SMNVEV (reference sequence). CDR3 nucleotides: TGTGCCAGCTCTAGCGGGAATGGGGAGACCCAGTACTTC. Protein sequence: CASSSGNGETQYF.

The J gene is TRBJ1-2, the V gene TRBV7-2; D may be TRBD1 (5 bases). Germline V gives CDR1 SGHTA, CDR2 FQGNSA. This CDR3 comprises 14 residues. Trimming cost V 1 base and J 3 bases, with 9 bases left between them. CDR3 protein: CASSLGGVDYGYTF. The DNA for the CDR3 is TGTGCCAGCAGCTTAGGGGGGGTTGACTATGGCTACACCTTC.

The chain couples TRBV5-8 to TRBJ2-7, with D hard to call. Trimming took off 1 base at V and 0 bases at J, with 8 bases between the two ends. The CDR3 has 14 amino acids. The germline gives CDR1 SGHTS, CDR2 YDEGEE. CDR3 sequence reads: CASSLYGGSYEQYF. CDR3 coding DNA: TGTGCCAGCAGCTTGTACGGCGGCTCCTACGAGCAGTACTTC.

V gene TRBV4-1 combines with J gene TRBJ1-2; tentatively, D is TRBD1 (5 bases). V dropped 0 bases and J dropped 5 bases, with 16 bases sitting between them. This CDR3 region has 16 residues. In germline, CDR1 is MGHRA, CDR2 YSYEKL. CDR3 in amino acids: CASSQEAGYSGYGYTF. Written as DNA, the CDR3 is TGCGCCAGCAGCCAAGAGGCAGGGTACTCGGGTTATGGCTACACCTTC.

The chain couples TRBV10-3 to TRBJ2-7; tentatively, D is TRBD2 (7 bases). The CDR3 length is 15 residues. V lost 4 bases and J lost 5, with 18 bases in between. In germline, CDR1 is ENHRY, CDR2 SYGVKD. The CDR3 sequence is CAISVVGGLDNEQYF. The CDR3 coding sequence is TGTGCCATCAGTGTGGTCGGGGGGCTAGACAACGAGCAGTACTTC.

V usage is TRBV6-5 and J usage is TRBJ1-1; D might be TRBD1 (6 bases). CDR3 size: 13 residues. V was pared by 6 bases and J by 0 bases, with 8 bases between. Germline-derived CDR1 and CDR2 are MNHEY and SVGAGI. CDR3: CASSWTVNTEAFF. The DNA for the CDR3 is TGTGCCAGCAGCTGGACAGTGAACACTGAAGCTTTCTTT.

The J gene is TRBJ2-7, the V gene TRBV6-6; the D is unclear. V was cut by 2 bases and J by 7 bases, with 12 bases left in between. The CDR3 is 13 amino acids. CDR1 and CDR2 from the germline V gene are MNHNY and SVGAGI (reference sequence). CDR3 sequence (DNA): TGTGCCAGCAGTTACCACCTTAGAGCTGAGCAGTACTTC. It encodes CASSYHLRAEQYF.

The chain links TRBV28 to TRBJ1-5, with D tentatively TRBD1 (5 bases). Trimming took 1 base from V and 0 from J, leaving 16 bases between them. Germline V gives CDR1 MDHEN, CDR2 SYDVKM. The CDR3 has 18 amino acids. CDR3 coding DNA: TGTGCCAGCAGTTTATCCTCCGCCCGACAGAATAGCAATCAGCCCCAGCATTTT. Translated: CASSLSSARQNSNQPQHF.

The chain uses TRBV19 and TRBJ1-1; TRBD1 matches at 7 bases. The CDR3 loop spans 14 amino acids. With 4 bases clipped from V and 6 bases from J, the junction kept 8 bases outside the gene matches. Germline-derived CDR1 and CDR2 are LNHDA and SQIVND (reference sequence). This CDR3 is CASSRPHQGAEAFF. The CDR3 coding sequence is TGTGCCAGTAGTAGACCTCACCAGGGGGCTGAAGCTTTCTTT. Full variable domain (missing parts from reference TRBV19 and TRBJ1-1): DGGITQSPKYLFRKEGQNVTLSCEQNLNHDAMYWYRQDPGQGLRLIYYSQIVNDFQKGDIAEGYSVSREKKESFPLTVTSAQKNPTAFYLCASSRPHQGAEAFFGQGTRLTVV.

This chain uses TRBV12-5 with TRBJ2-3; TRBD1 might be the D (5 bases). Germline loops: CDR1 LGHNT, CDR2 FRNRAP. This CDR3 has 20 amino acids. The ends were cut back, 2 bases at V and 7 bases at J, with 31 bases in the middle. The CDR3: CASGLFPSVQVTRFTYTQYF. CDR3 nucleotides: TGTGCTAGTGGTTTGTTCCCGTCCGTACAGGTCACACGTTTTACGTATACGCAGTATTTT.

The J gene is TRBJ2-3, the V gene TRBV7-9, with D unresolved. Trimming left V 3 bases short and J 3 bases short, with 13 bases between. The germline gives CDR1 SEHNR, CDR2 FQNEAQ (reference sequence). The CDR3 extends over 15 amino acids. The CDR3 DNA sequence: TGTGCCAGCAGCTTGGCCAGTCTGGGTACAGATACGCAGTATTTT. Protein: CASSLASLGTDTQYF.

The CDR3 reads CASSPRLAVVEQYF. In DNA, the CDR3 is TGTGCCAGCAGCCCGAGACTAGCTGTCGTCGAGCAGTACTTC. The rearrangement uses TRBV11-2 and TRBJ2-7, with 7 bases identical to TRBD2. Unmatched junction bases numbered 10, after V lost 5 bases and J lost 6 bases. Germline lookup yields CDR1 SGHAT and CDR2 FQNNGV. The CDR3 sequence is 14 residues long.

The genes are TRBV11-2 and TRBJ2-5; 9 nucleotides agree with TRBD1. The CDR3 is 14 amino acids. The J segment lost 7 bases and the V segment lost 3 bases, leaving 6 bases of the junction unmatched. The germline CDR1 and CDR2 sequences are SGHAT and FQNNGV. The CDR3 DNA sequence: TGTGCCAGCAGCTTTGGGACAGGGTCCGGGACCCAGTACTTC. It translates to CASSFGTGSGTQYF.

The chain is built from TRBV11-2 and TRBJ2-7, with unresolved D. Germline-derived CDR1 and CDR2 are SGHAT and FQNNGV. The CDR3 has 13 amino acids. Trimming shortened V by 5 bases and J by 3 bases, and 11 bases separated the two germline ends. The CDR3 DNA follows: TGTGCCAGCAGCGTGGGAATGGGCTACGAGCAGTACTTC. This codes for CASSVGMGYEQYF. The variable domain in full, with the rest retrieved from reference TRBV11-2 and TRBJ2-7, is EAGVAQSPRYKIIEKRQSVAFWCNPISGHATLYWYQQILGQGPKLLIQFQNNGVVDDSQLPKDRFSAERLKGVDSTLKIQPAKLEDSAVYLCASSVGMGYEQYFGPGTRLTVT.

This clone was seen once. The chain has TRBV10-1 and TRBJ2-1, with D maybe TRBD2 (6 bases). CDR1 is WNHNN, CDR2 SYGVQD, per germline (reference sequence). V lost 4 bases to trimming and J lost 0 bases, with 19 bases between them. This CDR3 is built from 18 residues. CDR3 in amino acids: CASSASVPVSSSYNEQFF. The CDR3 DNA reads as TGCGCCAGCAGTGCTAGCGTACCCGTCTCAAGCTCCTACAATGAGCAGTTCTTC.

The chain recombines TRBV4-3 with TRBJ1-6, with D hard to call. CDR1 and CDR2 (germline): LGHNA, YSLEER. Trimming left V 6 bases short and J 5 bases short, with 8 bases between. The CDR3 is 13 residues long. The CDR3 protein is CASRGGNNSPLHF. Here the CDR3 DNA reads TGCGCCAGCAGGGGCGGTAATAATTCACCCCTCCACTTT.

V and J are TRBV10-3 and TRBJ2-7; TRBD1 might be the D (6 bases). Looked up from germline, CDR1 is ENHRY and CDR2 is SYGVKD. With 6 bases removed from V and 3 bases from J, the gap between germline ends came to 15 bases. The CDR3 loop spans 14 amino acids. CDR3 nucleotides: TGTGCCATCAGGGATGGACAGCTCGACTACGAGCAGTACTTC. This translates into CAIRDGQLDYEQYF.

This clone was counted a few times. In nucleotides, the CDR3 is TGTGCCAGCAGCTTTCTTACTACTTCGGAGCAGTTCTTC. This translates into CASSFLTTSEQFF. This chain connects TRBV7-3 to TRBJ2-1, with D hard to call. Trimming removed 3 bases from V and 10 bases from J, with 13 bases in between. Germline V gives CDR1 SGHTA, CDR2 FQGTGA. This CDR3 has 13 residues.

CDR3 nucleotide sequence: TGTGCCAGCAGTTTGGTCCTGGGGGGAGGGGCTGTACTCAATCAGCCCCAGCATTTT. It translates to CASSLVLGGGAVLNQPQHF. The V and J genes are TRBV28 and TRBJ1-5; perhaps TRBD1 as D (5 bases). The CDR3 has 19 residues. Deletions cut 3 bases from V and 3 bases from J, with 24 bases between. Germline assignment: CDR1 MDHEN and CDR2 SYDVKM.